A single sample is the source of the 32 T cell receptor beta chains below, sequenced in a study of cytomegalovirus exposure and HLA in healthy donors (dated by TCRdb to between 2016 and 2019). Receptors were amplified or captured by the immunoSEQ multiplex PCR assay. For the multiplex PCR, a mixture combining 60 forward primers for TCR Vbeta segments and 13 reverse primers for TCR Jbeta segments was used. This is the immuneACCESS table as TCRdb keeps it, with only in-frame sequences that have V and J called. A part of the clones is gone; compared with another copy, unresolved V genes explain less than half, and the rest is unexplained. This sample has 95,000 to 150,000 clones in its table, and under 85% of those were observed once. Together, the top ten hold roughly 9% of the sample. The sample consisted of PBMCs. These receptor sequences come from a woman in her 50s in good health and CMV-seropositive.

V is TRBV6-5 and J is TRBJ2-3, with 9 bases aligning to TRBD2. V was pared by 5 bases and J by 1 base, with 4 bases of the junction left unmatched. The germline V gene encodes CDR1 MNHEY and CDR2 SVGAGI. The CDR3 runs to 15 residues. Written as DNA, the CDR3 is TGTGCCAGCAGTCCACCTAGCGGGGGCACAGATACGCAGTATTTT. It is translated as CASSPPSGGTDTQYF.

This clone was detected once. The V gene is TRBV4-2, the J gene TRBJ2-1, with unresolved D. Germline loops: CDR1 LGHNA, CDR2 YNFKEQ. With 0 bases removed from V and 13 bases from J, the gap between germline ends came to 16 bases. The CDR3 has 14 residues. The CDR3 DNA reads TGTGCCAGCAGCCAAGAGTATAGAGAGGATGCCCAGTTCTTC. It encodes CASSQEYREDAQFF.

V is TRBV4-1 and J is TRBJ2-3; D may be TRBD2 (6 bases). This CDR3 has 18 amino acids. Trimming took 4 bases from V and 0 from J, leaving 20 bases between them. In germline, CDR1 is MGHRA, CDR2 YSYEKL. CDR3 coding DNA: TGCGCCAGCAGCCGGATGGGGTCCGGACTACCTAGCACAGATACGCAGTATTTT. It translates to CASSRMGSGLPSTDTQYF.

V gene TRBV5-1 combines with J gene TRBJ2-2, with 10 bases lining up with TRBD2. The CDR3 sequence is 16 residues long. CDR1 SGHRS and CDR2 YFSETQ come from the germline V gene. The J segment lost 7 bases and the V segment lost 0 bases, leaving 6 bases of the junction unmatched. CDR3 residues: CASSLGLAGAYGELFF. CDR3 DNA: TGCGCCAGCAGCTTGGGGCTAGCGGGAGCGTACGGGGAGCTGTTTTTT.

The chain has TRBV7-3 and TRBJ1-2; 7 bases match TRBD1. CDR1 SGHTA and CDR2 FQGTGA come from the germline V gene. This CDR3 is built from 13 residues. J lost 3 bases, V lost 5 bases, and 3 bases had no gene match. The CDR3 here is CASSPTGDYGYTF. CDR3 in DNA: TGTGCCAGCAGCCCCACAGGGGACTATGGCTACACCTTC.

The chain employs TRBV27 and TRBJ2-2, with 8 nucleotides matching TRBD2. Germline CDR1 reads MNHEY; CDR2 reads SMNVEV (reference sequence). V dropped 6 bases and J dropped 3; count of bases not matched to a gene: 6. The CDR3 loop spans 15 amino acids. CDR3 coding DNA: TGTGCCAGCAGCCTACTGGGACTAGACACCGGGGAGCTGTTTTTT. It yields the protein CASSLLGLDTGELFF.

The chain employs TRBV2 and TRBJ1-2; D unclear. The V gene's germline CDR1 is SNHLY and CDR2 FYNNEI. The CDR3 extends over 13 amino acids. Trimming removed 9 bases from V and 2 bases from J, with 13 bases in between. The CDR3, as DNA: TGTGCCAGTTCCCGCGGGTGGAACTATGGCTACACCTTC. Protein sequence: CASSRGWNYGYTF.

This chain connects TRBV13 to TRBJ2-7, with D perhaps TRBD2 (6 bases). V was clipped by 4 bases and J by 3 bases, with 10 bases between them. CDR1 PRHDT and CDR2 FYEKMQ come from the germline V gene (reference sequence). CDR3 length equals 13 residues. The CDR3 is CASSSGLNYEQYF. In nucleotides, the CDR3 is TGTGCCAGCAGCTCGGGACTGAACTACGAGCAGTACTTC.

V and J are TRBV11-3 and TRBJ1-2, with 8 bases that match TRBD1. Trimming cost V 4 bases and J 1 base; bases outside gene matches: 11. The CDR3 covers 17 residues. CDR1 and CDR2 (germline): SGHNT, YENEEA. The CDR3 nucleotides are TGTGCCAGCAGCTCCAGGGGGCGGAGTAAAAGTAACTATGGCTACACCTTC. As protein: CASSSRGRSKSNYGYTF.

The V gene is TRBV18, the J gene TRBJ2-1; maybe TRBD1 (6 bases). Trimming cost V 3 bases and J 4 bases, with 13 bases left between them. Germline-derived CDR1 and CDR2 are KGHSH and LQKENI. This CDR3 is built from 15 residues. Written as DNA, the CDR3 is TGTGCCAGCTCACCGGGCAGGGGAATATACAATGAGCAGTTCTTC. It is translated as CASSPGRGIYNEQFF.

This chain connects TRBV19 to TRBJ2-1, with 11 bases aligning to TRBD2. The length of the CDR3 is 15 residues. Germline CDR1 LNHDA, CDR2 SQIVND (reference sequence). The trim removed 5 bases at V and 9 bases at J, leaving 9 bases unmatched. The chain's CDR3 is CASSVRPGTSGEQFF. CDR3 coding DNA: TGTGCCAGTAGTGTACGACCCGGGACTAGCGGTGAGCAGTTCTTC. The whole variable domain, filled in from reference TRBV19 and TRBJ2-1, reads DGGITQSPKYLFRKEGQNVTLSCEQNLNHDAMYWYRQDPGQGLRLIYYSQIVNDFQKGDIAEGYSVSREKKESFPLTVTSAQKNPTAFYLCASSVRPGTSGEQFFGPGTRLTVL.

About this clone: A junction end diverges from the germline sequence, so it may reflect a read error. V usage is TRBV7-7 and J usage is TRBJ2-5; D might be TRBD2 (5 bases). CDR3 length equals 14 residues. Per germline, CDR1 SSHAT and CDR2 FNYEAQ (reference sequence). As DNA, the CDR3 is TGTGCTAGCAGCTCCGGCGTGGGCGGGGAGACCCAGTACTTC. Its protein product is CASSSGVGGETQYF.

This clone occurred a few times. V gene TRBV2 combines with J gene TRBJ2-5, with a possible D match to TRBD1 (5 bases). Germline CDR1 and CDR2: SNHLY and FYNNEI. The V gene lost 6 bases and the J gene lost 0 bases, with 5 bases spanning the gap. This CDR3 contains 12 residues. The CDR3 nucleotides read TGTGCCAGCAGACAGGACCAAGAGACCCAGTACTTC. Its translation is CASRQDQETQYF.

The genes are TRBV5-8 and TRBJ1-1; no reliable D call. Between the trimmed V and J ends, which lost 4 bases and 5 bases, there was a span of 18 bases. The CDR3 spans 15 residues. Germline values: CDR1 SGHTS, CDR2 YDEGEE. CDR3 sequence: CASSVGELPGTEAFF. CDR3 DNA sequence: TGTGCCAGCAGCGTAGGAGAGCTCCCGGGGACTGAAGCTTTCTTT.

The chain is built from TRBV27 and TRBJ1-1, with TRBD1 identical over 12 bases. With V trimmed by 2 bases and J by 3 bases, 7 bases remained unmatched. Germline V lookup: CDR1 MNHEY, CDR2 SMNVEV (reference sequence). The CDR3 totals 17 residues. The chain's CDR3 is CASSLGTGGGLYTEAFF. The CDR3 DNA sequence: TGTGCCAGCAGTTTAGGGACAGGGGGCGGGTTGTACACTGAAGCTTTCTTT.

The rearrangement links TRBV14 to TRBJ2-5, with 8 bases that match TRBD1. V shed 4 bases, J shed 5 bases, and the junction held 9 bases outside the gene matches. Germline V lookup: CDR1 SGHDN, CDR2 FVKESK. The CDR3 loop spans 15 amino acids. CDR3 sequence reads: CASSLRQGRGETQYF. The CDR3 DNA follows: TGTGCCAGCAGCCTACGACAGGGGCGGGGTGAGACCCAGTACTTC.

This clone has a single count. The rearrangement links TRBV10-3 to TRBJ2-6; TRBD2 matches 13 bases. Germline CDR1 and CDR2: ENHRY and SYGVKD. The CDR3 covers 17 residues. V lost 5 bases to trimming and J lost 3 bases; unmatched junction nucleotides: 4. The DNA of the CDR3 is TGTGCCATCAGTTTGGGACTAGCGGGAAGTGGGGCCAACGTCCTGACTTTC. Translated, it gives CAISLGLAGSGANVLTF.

V usage is TRBV5-6 and J usage is TRBJ1-2; D may be TRBD1 (5 bases). Per germline, CDR1 SGHDT and CDR2 YYEEEE. The ends were cut back, 0 bases at V and 8 bases at J, with 20 bases in the middle. The CDR3 runs to 16 residues. CDR3 loop: CASSLDAPAGWPGYTF. As DNA, the CDR3 is TGTGCCAGCAGCTTGGATGCGCCGGCAGGGTGGCCCGGCTACACCTTC.

The J gene is TRBJ1-2, the V gene TRBV9; TRBD1 aligns across 10 bases. The CDR3 covers 15 residues. Germline loops: CDR1 SGDLS, CDR2 YYNGEE. The junction had 8 bases not matched to a gene; V was cut back by 4 bases and J by 5 bases. CDR3 sequence: CASSPTTGGGYGYTF. The CDR3 bases are TGTGCCAGCAGCCCTACGACAGGGGGCGGGTATGGCTACACCTTC.

The rearrangement joins TRBV5-1 to TRBJ2-5; TRBD1 matches 12 bases. CDR1 and CDR2 (germline): SGHRS, YFSETQ. CDR3 length equals 14 residues. The V and J ends lost 4 bases and 5 bases, in that order; junction bases with no gene match: 3. CDR3 amino acids: CASSPGTGGETQYF. The CDR3 coding sequence is TGCGCCAGCAGCCCCGGGACAGGGGGCGAGACCCAGTACTTC.

This clone was seen only a few times. This sequence joins TRBV5-4 and TRBJ2-5, with D perhaps matching TRBD2 (6 bases). Trimming shortened V by 1 base and J by 2 bases, and 12 bases separated the two germline ends. There are 15 residues in the CDR3. From germline, CDR1 is SGHNT and CDR2 YYREEE (reference sequence). Here the CDR3 reads CASSLRRDSQETQYF. The DNA of the CDR3 is TGTGCCAGCAGCTTGCGGCGGGACTCTCAAGAGACCCAGTACTTC.

V gene TRBV4-3 combines with J gene TRBJ2-2; 10 nucleotides align to TRBD2. V was pared by 1 base and J by 8 bases, with 7 bases of the junction left unmatched. The CDR3 has 16 amino acids. Per the germline V gene, CDR1 is LGHNA and CDR2 is YSLEER. The DNA for the CDR3 is TGCGCCAGCAGCCAAGGTTTAGCGGGAGGAGTTGGGGAGCTGTTTTTT. Encoded protein: CASSQGLAGGVGELFF.

V gene TRBV2 combines with J gene TRBJ2-7; TRBD2 aligns across 10 bases. After removal of 7 bases from V and 12 bases from J, the junction contained 18 bases not matched to a gene. CDR1 is SNHLY and CDR2 is FYNNEI in the germline V gene. The CDR3 contains 15 residues. CDR3 DNA: TGTGCCAGCACCCAACGGGCTAGCGGGGGCCGCCGGACGTACTTC. It translates to CASTQRASGGRRTYF.

Comments on this clone: Other DNA sequences in this sample translate to the same CDR3. The rearrangement joins TRBV5-4 to TRBJ2-1; TRBD2 matches 11 bases. The V segment lost 0 bases and the J segment 4 bases; nucleotides outside the gene matches: 6. The CDR3 has 17 residues. The germline V gene encodes CDR1 SGHNT and CDR2 YYREEE (reference sequence). The CDR3 nucleotides read TGTGCCAGCAGCTTGGGTGGGACTAGCGGACCATACAATGAGCAGTTCTTC. The encoded protein is CASSLGGTSGPYNEQFF.

V gene TRBV29-1 combines with J gene TRBJ2-3; 8 nucleotides match TRBD2. Losses at the gene ends were 4 bases for V and 3 bases for J; bases not matched to a gene: 9. Looked up from germline, CDR1 is SQVTM and CDR2 is ANQGSEA. The CDR3 totals 15 residues. In DNA, the CDR3 is TGCAGCGTTGTCCCTTCCGGGAGGGCAACAGATACGCAGTATTTT. It is translated as CSVVPSGRATDTQYF.

This chain joins TRBV4-2 and TRBJ1-5; the D gene is possibly TRBD1 (5 bases). The V and J ends lost 1 base and 4 bases respectively, with 17 bases between them. The CDR3 is 17 residues long. The germline V gene encodes CDR1 LGHNA and CDR2 YNFKEQ. CDR3 in DNA: TGTGCCAGCAGCCAAGGCTGGGTAAGGGGCCTGAATCAGCCCCAGCATTTT. Amino acid sequence: CASSQGWVRGLNQPQHF.

The chain recombines TRBV4-2 with TRBJ2-1, with TRBD2 matching 11 bases. This CDR3 is 14 amino acids long. Germline values: CDR1 LGHNA, CDR2 YNFKEQ. Germline trimming cut 4 bases from V and 9 bases from J; bases unmatched to any gene: 5. CDR3 protein: CASSLSGREREQFF. The CDR3 region has the DNA TGTGCCAGCAGCCTTAGCGGGAGGGAGCGTGAGCAGTTCTTC.

The chain uses TRBV4-3 and TRBJ2-7; 11 bases agree with TRBD2. The CDR3 totals 17 residues. The V segment lost 2 bases and the J segment 2 bases; nucleotides outside the gene matches: 8. Germline V lookup: CDR1 LGHNA, CDR2 YSLEER. The DNA of the CDR3 is TGCGCCAGCAGCCAATCCCTTAGCGGGAGGGGGACCTACGAGCAGTACTTC. It specifies CASSQSLSGRGTYEQYF.

The chain uses TRBV7-2 and TRBJ2-7; D might be TRBD1 (5 bases). Germline CDR1 is SGHTA and CDR2 is FQGNSA. The CDR3 totals 15 residues. Trimming took 0 bases from V and 1 from J, leaving 10 bases between them. The CDR3 DNA reads as TGTGCCAGCAGCTTAGCAGGGGCGAGGTCCTACGAGCAGTACTTC. Amino acid sequence: CASSLAGARSYEQYF.

This clone was counted once. The chain links TRBV13 to TRBJ1-1; D call uncertain. This CDR3 is built from 14 residues. The germline V and J ends were trimmed by 1 base and 8 bases, with 14 bases remaining between them. CDR1 and CDR2 from the germline V gene are PRHDT and FYEKMQ (reference sequence). CDR3 amino acids: CASSLVSGPWEAFF. The CDR3, as DNA: TGTGCCAGCAGCTTAGTTTCGGGTCCTTGGGAAGCTTTCTTT.

Only one count was recorded for this clone. The chain joins TRBV4-2 to TRBJ1-2, with TRBD1 identical over 12 bases. Trimming removed 0 bases from V and 4 bases from J; junction bases left unmatched: 6. The CDR3 consists of 17 residues. Germline CDR1 reads LGHNA; CDR2 reads YNFKEQ. The CDR3 is CASSQEAGQGASYGYTF. For the CDR3, the DNA is TGTGCCAGCAGCCAAGAGGCGGGACAGGGGGCTTCCTATGGCTACACCTTC.

This clone was picked up a small number of times. The V call is TRBV7-6, the J call TRBJ2-5; 9 bases align to TRBD2. J was trimmed by 4 bases and V by 3 bases; bases with no gene match: 15. The CDR3 spans 18 residues. Per the germline V gene, CDR1 is SGHVS and CDR2 is FNYEAQ. The CDR3 here is CASSFAPRGSGRAETQYF. Here the CDR3 DNA reads TGTGCCAGCAGCTTCGCGCCAAGGGGTAGCGGGAGAGCAGAGACCCAGTACTTC. The whole variable domain, remainder taken from reference TRBV7-6 and TRBJ2-5, is GAGVSQSPRYKVTKRGQDVALRCDPISGHVSLYWYRQALGQGPEFLTYFNYEAQQDKSGLPNDRFSAERPEGSISTLTIQRTEQRDSAMYRCASSFAPRGSGRAETQYFGPGTRLLVL.